The 21 T cell receptor beta chains in this list originate from one sample, sequenced in a study of blood T cell repertoires in COVID-19. Using immunoSEQ multiplex PCR, the repertoire was profiled, and TCRdb retains in-frame clones only, with some absent. The sample lists under 350,000 clones, approximately 85% occurring once. The sequencing sample was made of peripheral blood. The receptors stem from a human donor in a cohort sampled during active COVID-19.

The CDR3 spells CASSSEGLRGEKLFF. The CDR3 DNA reads as TGTGCCAGCAGCTCCGAGGGCCTCCGGGGGGAAAAACTGTTTTTT. V gene TRBV7-2 combines with J gene TRBJ1-4; TRBD1 might be the D (5 bases). V lost 4 bases and J lost 8, with 17 bases in between. The CDR3 loop spans 15 amino acids. Germline V lookup: CDR1 SGHTA, CDR2 FQGNSA.

V and J are TRBV24-1 and TRBJ2-7, with 9 nucleotides matching TRBD1. The CDR3 has 12 residues. Germline values: CDR1 KGHDR, CDR2 SFDVKD. J lost 1 base, V lost 12 bases, and 3 bases had no gene match. CDR3 amino acids: CAAGTGSYEQYF. The CDR3 DNA reads as TGTGCCGCCGGGACAGGGTCCTACGAGCAGTACTTC.

V and J are TRBV6-5 and TRBJ1-2; TRBD1 might be the D (5 bases). This CDR3 spans 13 amino acids. Deletions cut 7 bases from V and 5 bases from J, with 14 bases between. Germline V gene data show CDR1 as MNHEY and CDR2 as SVGAGI. The CDR3 region has the DNA TGTGCCAGCACGGGGGGAGGAAAGTATGGCTACACCTTC. It specifies CASTGGGKYGYTF.

The CDR3 DNA reads as TGTGCCTTGGCCGGGGGGCCTAACAATGAGCAGTTCTTC. Protein product: CALAGGPNNEQFF. The chain combines TRBV30 with TRBJ2-1; a weak D match, TRBD2 (7 bases). Trimming left V 7 bases short and J 5 bases short, with 15 bases between. The CDR3 loop spans 13 amino acids. Per the germline V gene, CDR1 is GTSNPN and CDR2 is SVGIG (reference sequence).

The gene calls are TRBV4-3 and TRBJ2-3, with TRBD1 matching over 7 bases. J was trimmed by 6 bases and V by 4 bases; bases with no gene match: 7. This CDR3 is 14 amino acids long. Germline lookup yields CDR1 LGHNA and CDR2 YSLEER. CDR3 sequence: CASSLGQARDTQYF. DNA for the CDR3: TGCGCCAGCAGCCTAGGACAGGCGCGGGATACGCAGTATTTT.

The genes are TRBV6-5 and TRBJ1-6; D ambiguous. Germline lookup yields CDR1 MNHEY and CDR2 SVGAGI. V was trimmed by 1 base and J by 8 bases, leaving 9 bases between them. This CDR3 has 14 residues. This chain's CDR3 is CASSYFARDSPLHF. The CDR3 nucleotides read TGTGCCAGCAGTTACTTCGCGAGGGATTCACCCCTCCACTTT.

The gene calls are TRBV7-9 and TRBJ2-1; the D gene is possibly TRBD2 (6 bases). Germline V gene lookup returns CDR1 SEHNR and CDR2 FQNEAQ (reference sequence). The CDR3 totals 15 residues. With 1 base removed from V and 6 bases from J, the gap between germline ends came to 13 bases. CDR3 region: CASSLGTGTGNEQFF. DNA of the CDR3: TGTGCCAGCAGCTTAGGGACCGGGACTGGCAATGAGCAGTTCTTC.

There are a few counts of this clone. The chain is built from TRBV5-4 and TRBJ1-2; D unclear. CDR3 length: 14 amino acids. The germline CDR1 and CDR2 sequences are SGHNT and YYREEE (reference sequence). V was pared by 5 bases and J by 0 bases, with 11 bases between. CDR3 protein: CASRKVGANYGYTF. The CDR3 DNA reads as TGTGCCAGCAGGAAAGTCGGAGCTAACTATGGCTACACCTTC.

In this sample, this clone turned up a few times. The gene calls are TRBV30 and TRBJ2-7; 7 bases agree with TRBD1. Germline CDR1 and CDR2: GTSNPN and SVGIG (reference sequence). Trimming at V came to 4 bases and at J to 6 bases, leaving 9 bases not matched to a gene. This CDR3 is 13 amino acids long. This chain's CDR3 is CAWTPGGRGEQYF. CDR3 coding DNA: TGTGCCTGGACGCCAGGGGGACGTGGCGAGCAGTACTTC.

The gene calls are TRBV19 and TRBJ1-5; D perhaps matches TRBD1 (6 bases). Germline V gene data show CDR1 as LNHDA and CDR2 as SQIVND (reference sequence). V lost 7 bases, J lost 0 bases, and 19 bases lay in between. The CDR3 spans 17 residues. The DNA of the CDR3 is TGTGCCAGTACCCCTAAGGGCAGGGGTTATAGCAATCAGCCCCAGCATTTT. It specifies CASTPKGRGYSNQPQHF.

V and J are TRBV7-6 and TRBJ2-1; 13 nucleotides line up with TRBD2. Germline-derived CDR1 and CDR2 are SGHVS and FNYEAQ. V lost 5 bases to trimming and J lost 9 bases; unmatched junction nucleotides: 10. This CDR3 has 16 residues. This CDR3 reads CASSPRTSGSESEQFF. The CDR3 DNA is TGTGCCAGCAGCCCCCGGACTAGCGGGAGTGAGAGTGAGCAGTTCTTC.

This chain joins TRBV19 and TRBJ2-7, with a weak D call TRBD1 (5 bases). CDR1 and CDR2 from the germline V gene are LNHDA and SQIVND (reference sequence). The CDR3 runs 14 residues. Trimming removed 4 bases at V and 0 bases at J, with 10 bases between. CDR3 protein: CASSRGVSSYEQYF. The CDR3 DNA reads as TGTGCCAGTAGTAGGGGCGTGAGCTCCTACGAGCAGTACTTC.

The chain has TRBV28 and TRBJ2-3, with D perhaps matching TRBD2 (6 bases). This CDR3 has 13 amino acids. Trimming took off 7 bases at V and 0 bases at J, with 8 bases between the two ends. Germline V gives CDR1 MDHEN, CDR2 SYDVKM. The CDR3 coding sequence is TGTGCCAGCATAGCGGAGAGCACAGATACGCAGTATTTT. This codes for CASIAESTDTQYF.

The chain links TRBV25-1 to TRBJ2-2; D is unclear. V dropped 8 bases and J dropped 3 bases, with 10 bases sitting between them. This CDR3 is 13 amino acids long. Germline values: CDR1 MGHDK, CDR2 SYGVNS. The CDR3 region is CASRIGDTGELFF. CDR3 nucleotides: TGTGCCAGCCGGATCGGAGACACCGGGGAGCTGTTTTTT.

The chain combines TRBV2 with TRBJ2-7; D might be TRBD1 (5 bases). CDR1 is SNHLY and CDR2 is FYNNEI in the germline V gene. The CDR3 extends over 17 amino acids. The V gene lost 2 bases and the J gene lost 3 bases, with 20 bases spanning the gap. The CDR3 nucleotides are TGTGCCAGCAGTGAATTTTGGGGCCGAGGTTATTACTACGAGCAGTACTTC. It is translated as CASSEFWGRGYYYEQYF.

J is TRBJ2-1 and V is TRBV10-2, with 9 bases matching TRBD2. V was clipped by 8 bases and J by 1 base; unmatched bases: 12. The CDR3 has 17 residues. Germline CDR1 reads WSHSY; CDR2 reads SAAADI. CDR3 coding DNA: TGCGCCAGCTTGGGTTCAGAAGCGGGGGGATCCTACAATGAGCAGTTCTTC. Translated, it gives CASLGSEAGGSYNEQFF.

This clone has more than one count but fewer than ten. The chain carries TRBV27 and TRBJ2-2; D may be TRBD2 (7 bases). This CDR3 is built from 17 residues. The ends were cut back, 0 bases at V and 3 bases at J, with 14 bases in the middle. Germline-derived CDR1 and CDR2 are MNHEY and SMNVEV (reference sequence). Here the CDR3 DNA reads TGTGCCAGCAGTTTATCGGGGGCGGGAGTGTACACCGGGGAGCTGTTTTTT. Translated: CASSLSGAGVYTGELFF.

This chain links TRBV4-2 with TRBJ2-3, with D perhaps TRBD2 (5 bases). V dropped 4 bases and J dropped 2 bases, with 13 bases sitting between them. CDR3 length: 15 residues. Germline values: CDR1 LGHNA, CDR2 YNFKEQ. CDR3 in amino acids: CASSPERSYTDTQYF. The CDR3 DNA follows: TGTGCCAGCAGCCCTGAGCGGAGTTACACAGATACGCAGTATTTT.

The V gene is TRBV29-1, the J gene TRBJ2-2; TRBD2 might be the D (6 bases). The germline V and J ends were trimmed by 7 bases and 2 bases, with 8 bases remaining between them. The CDR3 contains 12 residues. CDR1 SQVTM and CDR2 ANQGSEA come from the germline V gene. The CDR3 region has the DNA TGCAGCGCAGGACTAAACACCGGGGAGCTGTTTTTT. Its translation: CSAGLNTGELFF.

This clone was seen a few times. V usage is TRBV19 and J usage is TRBJ2-5; D possibly corresponds to TRBD1 (6 bases). This CDR3 spans 15 amino acids. The germline CDR1 and CDR2 sequences are LNHDA and SQIVND (reference sequence). V lost 8 bases to trimming and J lost 2 bases, with 18 bases between them. CDR3 amino acids: CASATGRLEQETQYF. The CDR3 DNA follows: TGTGCCAGTGCGACAGGCCGGCTAGAACAAGAGACCCAGTACTTC.

The chain links TRBV6-4 to TRBJ1-1; D call uncertain. CDR1 is MRHNA, CDR2 SNTAGT, per germline. This CDR3 comprises 14 residues. With 3 bases removed from V and 6 bases from J, the gap between germline ends came to 14 bases. The chain's CDR3 is CASSDGGRVAEAFF. The CDR3 DNA is TGTGCCAGCAGTGATGGCGGGCGTGTTGCTGAAGCTTTCTTT.